This TCR beta chain was found in a study of blood T cell repertoires in COVID-19. The wider study: Sources were T cells, B-cell-depleted T cells, or PBMCs; the material itself was cDNA or gDNA.

In regard to this clone: The junction differs from germline at one of its ends, possibly a read error.

The V gene's germline CDR1 is SNHLY and CDR2 FYNNEI. The CDR3 is 12 residues long. Clones were read by immunoSEQ multiplex PCR, and TCRdb kept only the in-frame ones, dropping some. The sample carries about 70,000 clones, about nine tenths recorded once. V gene TRBV2 combines with J gene TRBJ2-5, with D tentatively TRBD2 (6 bases). This sequence was found in a man aged 50 or older with active COVID-19. The sample consisted of peripheral blood. The CDR3 is CASSENYDPGDF. The CDR3 DNA reads TGTGCCAGCAGTGAAAACTACGACCCGGGGGACTTC.